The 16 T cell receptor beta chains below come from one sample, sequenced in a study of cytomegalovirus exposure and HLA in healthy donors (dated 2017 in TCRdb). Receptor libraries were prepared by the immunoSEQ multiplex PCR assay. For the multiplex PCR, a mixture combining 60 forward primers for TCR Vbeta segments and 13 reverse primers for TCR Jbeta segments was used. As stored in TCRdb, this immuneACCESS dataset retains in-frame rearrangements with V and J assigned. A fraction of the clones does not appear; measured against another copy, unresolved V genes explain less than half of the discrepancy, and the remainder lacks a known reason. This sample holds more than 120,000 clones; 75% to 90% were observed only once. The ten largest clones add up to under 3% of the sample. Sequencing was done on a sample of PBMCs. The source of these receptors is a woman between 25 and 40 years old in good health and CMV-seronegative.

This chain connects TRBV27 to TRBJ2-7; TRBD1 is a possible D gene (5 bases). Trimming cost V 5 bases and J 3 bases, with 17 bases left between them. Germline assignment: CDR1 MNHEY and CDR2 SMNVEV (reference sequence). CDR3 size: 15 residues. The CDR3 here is CASSPDTGVDYEQYF. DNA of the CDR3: TGTGCCAGCAGTCCAGATACAGGCGTAGACTACGAGCAGTACTTC.

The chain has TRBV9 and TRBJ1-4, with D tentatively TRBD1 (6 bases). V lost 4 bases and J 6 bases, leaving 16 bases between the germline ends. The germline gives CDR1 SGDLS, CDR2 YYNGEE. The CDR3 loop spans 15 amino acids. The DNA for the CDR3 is TGTGCCAGCAGCATCAGACAGGATGGGGATGAAAAACTGTTTTTT. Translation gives CASSIRQDGDEKLFF.

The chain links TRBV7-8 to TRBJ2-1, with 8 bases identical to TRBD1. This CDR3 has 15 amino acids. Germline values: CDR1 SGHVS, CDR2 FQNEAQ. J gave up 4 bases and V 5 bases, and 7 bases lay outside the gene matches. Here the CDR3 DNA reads TGTGCCAGCAGCCTCGGACAGGGCTTATACAATGAGCAGTTCTTC. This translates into CASSLGQGLYNEQFF.

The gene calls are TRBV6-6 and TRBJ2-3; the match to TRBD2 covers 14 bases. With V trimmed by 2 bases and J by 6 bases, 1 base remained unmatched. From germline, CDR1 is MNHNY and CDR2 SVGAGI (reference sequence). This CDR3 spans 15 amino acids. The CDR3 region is CASSYRTSGGDTQYF. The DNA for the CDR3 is TGTGCCAGCAGTTACCGGACTAGCGGGGGGGATACGCAGTATTTT.

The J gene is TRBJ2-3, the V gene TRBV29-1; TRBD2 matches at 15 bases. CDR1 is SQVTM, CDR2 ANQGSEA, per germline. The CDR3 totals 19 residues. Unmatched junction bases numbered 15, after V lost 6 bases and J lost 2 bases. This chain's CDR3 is CSVGTGLAGGYIVTDTQYF. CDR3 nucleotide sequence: TGCAGCGTGGGGACCGGACTAGCGGGAGGGTATATAGTCACAGATACGCAGTATTTT.

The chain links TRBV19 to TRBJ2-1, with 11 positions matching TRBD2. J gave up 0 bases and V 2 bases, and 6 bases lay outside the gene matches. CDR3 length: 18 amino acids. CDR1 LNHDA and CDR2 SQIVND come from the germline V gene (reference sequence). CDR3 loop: CASSIQLAGALSYNEQFF. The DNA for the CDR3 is TGTGCCAGTAGTATACAACTAGCGGGGGCGCTCTCCTACAATGAGCAGTTCTTC.

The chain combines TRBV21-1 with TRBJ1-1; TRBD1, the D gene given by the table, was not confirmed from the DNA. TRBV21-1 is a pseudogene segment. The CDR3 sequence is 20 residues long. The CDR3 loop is CASIPGKGQGPGDMNTEAFF. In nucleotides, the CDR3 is TGTGCCAGCATCCCAGGGAAGGGACAGGGGCCCGGGGATATGAACACTGAAGCTTTCTTT.

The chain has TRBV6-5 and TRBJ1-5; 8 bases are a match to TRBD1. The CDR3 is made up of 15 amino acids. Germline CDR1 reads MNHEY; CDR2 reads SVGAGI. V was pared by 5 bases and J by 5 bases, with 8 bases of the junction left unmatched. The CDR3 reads CASSPTGDGDQPQHF. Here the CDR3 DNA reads TGTGCCAGCAGTCCGACAGGGGATGGGGATCAGCCCCAGCATTTT.

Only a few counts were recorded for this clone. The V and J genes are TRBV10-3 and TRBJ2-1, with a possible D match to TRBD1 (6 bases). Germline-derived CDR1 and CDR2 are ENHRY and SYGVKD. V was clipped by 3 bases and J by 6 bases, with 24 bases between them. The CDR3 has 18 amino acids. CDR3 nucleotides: TGTGCCATCAGTGACCCTTTTGAGGCTGAGTCCAGGGGCAATGAGCAGTTCTTC. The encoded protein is CAISDPFEAESRGNEQFF.

CDR3 amino acids: CASSLDNSPLHF. The CDR3 DNA sequence: TGTGCCAGCAGCCTTGATAATTCACCCCTCCACTTT. V gene TRBV7-9 combines with J gene TRBJ1-6; D unclear. The CDR3 extends over 12 amino acids. V shed 5 bases and J shed 5 bases, with 4 bases lying between them. The germline gives CDR1 SEHNR, CDR2 FQNEAQ (reference sequence).

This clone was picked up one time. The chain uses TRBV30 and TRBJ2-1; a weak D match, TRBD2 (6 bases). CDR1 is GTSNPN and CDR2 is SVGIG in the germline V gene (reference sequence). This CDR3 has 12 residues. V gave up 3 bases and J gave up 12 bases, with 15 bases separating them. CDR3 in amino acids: CAWSRRLGGQFF. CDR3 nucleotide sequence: TGTGCCTGGAGCCGACGACTGGGGGGGCAGTTCTTC.

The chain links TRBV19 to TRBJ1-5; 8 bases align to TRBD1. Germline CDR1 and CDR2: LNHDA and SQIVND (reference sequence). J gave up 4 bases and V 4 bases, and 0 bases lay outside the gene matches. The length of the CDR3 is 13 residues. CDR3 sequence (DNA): TGTGCCAGTAGTAGGGACAGGAATCAGCCCCAGCATTTT. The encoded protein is CASSRDRNQPQHF. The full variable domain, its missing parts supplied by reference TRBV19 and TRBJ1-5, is DGGITQSPKYLFRKEGQNVTLSCEQNLNHDAMYWYRQDPGQGLRLIYYSQIVNDFQKGDIAEGYSVSREKKESFPLTVTSAQKNPTAFYLCASSRDRNQPQHFGDGTRLSIL.

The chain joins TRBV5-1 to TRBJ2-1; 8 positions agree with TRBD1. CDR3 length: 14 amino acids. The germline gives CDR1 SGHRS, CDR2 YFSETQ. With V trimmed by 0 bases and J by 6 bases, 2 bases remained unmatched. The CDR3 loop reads CASSLGTGPNEQFF. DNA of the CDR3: TGCGCCAGCAGCTTGGGGACAGGGCCCAATGAGCAGTTCTTC. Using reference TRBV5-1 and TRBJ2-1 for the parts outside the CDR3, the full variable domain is KAGVTQTPRYLIKTRGQQVTLSCSPISGHRSVSWYQQTPGQGLQFLFEYFSETQRNKGNFPGRFSGRQFSNSRSEMNVSTLELGDSALYLCASSLGTGPNEQFFGPGTRLTVL.

The CDR3: CASSVNPGQGAEEQYF. The CDR3 DNA sequence: TGTGCCAGCAGTGTTAATCCGGGACAGGGGGCCGAGGAGCAGTACTTC. V usage is TRBV9 and J usage is TRBJ2-7; 12 bases are shared with TRBD1. The J segment lost 7 bases and the V segment lost 5 bases, leaving 13 bases of the junction unmatched. Germline lookup yields CDR1 SGDLS and CDR2 YYNGEE. The CDR3 extends over 16 amino acids.

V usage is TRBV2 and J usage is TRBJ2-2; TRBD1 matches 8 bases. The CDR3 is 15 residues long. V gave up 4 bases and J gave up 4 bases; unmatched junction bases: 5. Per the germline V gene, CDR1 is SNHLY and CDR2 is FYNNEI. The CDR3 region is CASSGQGAGTGELFF. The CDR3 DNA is TGTGCCAGCAGTGGCCAGGGGGCCGGCACCGGGGAGCTGTTTTTT.

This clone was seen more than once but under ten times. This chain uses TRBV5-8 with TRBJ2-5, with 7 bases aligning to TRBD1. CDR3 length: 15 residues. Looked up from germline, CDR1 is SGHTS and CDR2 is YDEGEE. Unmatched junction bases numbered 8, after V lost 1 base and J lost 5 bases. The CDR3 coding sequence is TGTGCCAGCAGCTTGAGAGGGGGCAGGCGGGAGACCCAGTACTTC. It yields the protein CASSLRGGRRETQYF.